Following are 22 T cell receptor beta chains from one sample sequenced in a study of spatial heterogeneity in lung cancer. Their antigens are not known. As for time point: sample taken at primary tumor resection. TCRdb re-analysed the 5' RACE reads in MiXCR, keeping a single row per CDR3 protein. This table has 6,100 or so distinct CDR3 sequences, approximately 6.3% appearing once. Whole-study results and caveats: Counts of expanded alpha and beta TCRs within tumors tracked the tumor nonsynonymous mutation count.

Sample: lung tumor tissue, taken at surgery. These receptors originate from a male donor with early-stage non-small cell lung cancer.

Relative to its sample, this clonotype is medium-sized. The CDR3 bases are TGTGCCTGGAGTGTACTTTTGGGGGCTCAGCCCCAGCATTTT. Protein sequence: CAWSVLLGAQPQHF. The V and J genes are TRBV30 and TRBJ1-5, with D perhaps matching TRBD1 (6 bases). Per germline, CDR1 GTSNPN and CDR2 SVGIG (reference sequence). The CDR3 extends over 14 amino acids. V lost 0 bases to trimming and J lost 6 bases, with 12 bases between them.

This clonotype was recorded at least ten times. The chain couples TRBV6-2 or TRBV6-3 to TRBJ2-1; 10 bases match TRBD2. Trimming removed 7 bases from V and 4 bases from J; junction bases left unmatched: 4. Germline CDR1 and CDR2: MNHEY and SVGEGT. The CDR3 loop spans 14 amino acids. The CDR3 region is CASTSGGGYNEQFF. The DNA for the CDR3 is TGTGCCAGCACTAGCGGGGGAGGGTACAATGAGCAGTTCTTC.

Judged by abundance, this clonotype is medium-sized. The chain links TRBV19 to TRBJ2-1; tentative D call: TRBD1 (6 bases). Germline CDR1 and CDR2: LNHDA and SQIVND (reference sequence). The length of the CDR3 is 16 residues. The V and J ends lost 1 base and 6 bases respectively, with 16 bases between them. CDR3 bases: TGTGCCAGTAGTATAGGGGTAAGGGGGACGTTCAATGAGCAGTTCTTC. Protein sequence: CASSIGVRGTFNEQFF.

In its sample, this clonotype was seen many times. V and J are TRBV30 and TRBJ1-2, with TRBD1 matching over 7 bases. Germline trimming cut 0 bases from V and 4 bases from J; bases unmatched to any gene: 8. Germline values: CDR1 GTSNPN, CDR2 SVGIG (reference sequence). The CDR3 has 15 residues. The CDR3 region has the DNA TGTGCCTGGAGTGTCGCACAGGGGTCGGCCTATGGCTACACCTTC. It translates to CAWSVAQGSAYGYTF.

This chain uses TRBV29-1 with TRBJ2-1; perhaps TRBD2 as D (6 bases). This CDR3 contains 18 residues. V lost 1 base, J lost 1 base, and 20 bases lay in between. Germline values: CDR1 SQVTM, CDR2 ANQGSEA. This chain's CDR3 is CSVEGLSGLAGSYNEQFF. CDR3 nucleotides: TGCAGCGTTGAAGGCTTAAGCGGGTTGGCGGGGTCCTACAATGAGCAGTTCTTC.

This clonotype was picked up many times. The rearrangement joins TRBV29-1 to TRBJ2-7, with 10 nucleotides matching TRBD2. Germline V gene data show CDR1 as SQVTM and CDR2 as ANQGSEA. V gave up 6 bases and J gave up 0 bases; unmatched junction bases: 8. This CDR3 is built from 15 residues. The CDR3 sequence is CSVKLAGMGSYEQYF. CDR3 nucleotides: TGCAGCGTCAAACTAGCGGGAATGGGCTCCTACGAGCAGTACTTC.

Details on this clonotype: A much larger clonotype is one base distant, so this may be a read error. The genes are TRBV12-3 or TRBV12-4 and TRBJ2-5; D is perhaps TRBD1 or TRBD2 (5 bases each). This CDR3 spans 13 amino acids. Trimming stripped 5 bases from V and 4 bases from J, with 11 bases between. The CDR3 loop reads CASSQMGVETQYF. CDR3 sequence (DNA): TGTGCCAGCAGTCAAATGGGGGTAGAGACCCAGTACTTC.

This rearrangement joins TRBV7-9 to TRBJ1-5; D unresolved. V was pared by 6 bases and J by 6 bases, with 12 bases between. In germline, CDR1 is SEHNR, CDR2 FQNEAQ (reference sequence). CDR3 length: 13 amino acids. CDR3 protein: CASRAEGFQPQHF. For the CDR3, the DNA is TGTGCCAGCAGGGCTGAAGGGTTTCAGCCCCAGCATTTT.

By sample share, this clonotype is medium-sized. J is TRBJ2-3 and V is TRBV10-3; D may be TRBD2 (6 bases). The germline V gene encodes CDR1 ENHRY and CDR2 SYGVKD. The CDR3 extends over 14 amino acids. Trimming shortened V by 7 bases and J by 4 bases, and 15 bases separated the two germline ends. CDR3 coding DNA: TGTGCCATCAAGGAGGGGATGGGGGCAGATACGCAGTATTTT. Translated: CAIKEGMGADTQYF.

In its sample, this clonotype was seen many times. V gene TRBV7-9 combines with J gene TRBJ1-4, with D unclear. Per germline, CDR1 SEHNR and CDR2 FQNEAQ (reference sequence). Trimming removed 5 bases at V and 5 bases at J, with 15 bases between. This CDR3 contains 15 residues. CDR3 in amino acids: CASSPPKEHNEKLFF. The CDR3 DNA reads TGTGCCAGCAGCCCTCCTAAGGAACACAATGAAAAACTGTTTTTT.

This clonotype qualifies as medium-sized (0.01 to 0.1%). This chain uses TRBV4-2 with TRBJ1-2; no clear D. V was shortened by 5 bases and J by 4 bases, with 17 bases between the two germline ends. The germline CDR1 and CDR2 sequences are LGHNA and YNFKEQ. The CDR3 has 15 amino acids. In DNA form, the CDR3 reads TGTGCCAGCAGCGGCCGCTACCGAAACCTCTATGGCTACACCTTC. This gives the protein CASSGRYRNLYGYTF.

Within the sample, this clonotype is medium-sized. This rearrangement joins TRBV27 to TRBJ2-7, with a tentative D call TRBD1 (5 bases). This CDR3 comprises 13 residues. Trimming left V 5 bases short and J 6 bases short, with 14 bases between. Germline V gene lookup returns CDR1 MNHEY and CDR2 SMNVEV (reference sequence). The CDR3 DNA reads TGTGCCAGCAGTAGGGGATCCAACATCGAGCAGTACTTC. This translates into CASSRGSNIEQYF.

By frequency in the sample, this clonotype is medium-sized. The rearrangement joins TRBV7-9 to TRBJ2-7, with D tentatively TRBD1 (6 bases). This CDR3 is built from 13 residues. The germline gives CDR1 SEHNR, CDR2 FQNEAQ (reference sequence). V dropped 5 bases and J dropped 6 bases, with 14 bases sitting between them. The CDR3 spells CASSQQGFAEQYF. CDR3 DNA sequence: TGTGCCAGCAGCCAGCAGGGGTTTGCCGAGCAGTACTTC.

By share, this clonotype ranks as medium-sized. CDR3 DNA sequence: TGTGCCAGCAGTGGACTAGCGGGAGCTGAAGAGACCCAGTACTTC. Amino acid sequence: CASSGLAGAEETQYF. The genes are TRBV2 and TRBJ2-5; 12 positions agree with TRBD2. The CDR3 runs to 15 residues. The J segment lost 3 bases and the V segment lost 4 bases, leaving 3 bases of the junction unmatched. Germline V gene data show CDR1 as SNHLY and CDR2 as FYNNEI.

By share, this clonotype ranks as medium-sized (0.01 to 0.1%). The chain uses TRBV20-1 and TRBJ2-3; 9 bases fit TRBD2. CDR1 and CDR2 (germline): DFQATT, SNEGSKA (reference sequence). Losses at the gene ends were 6 bases for V and 2 bases for J; bases not matched to a gene: 9. The CDR3 covers 15 residues. DNA for the CDR3: TGCAGTGCCGTTAGCGGGAGCGACCCCACAGATACGCAGTATTTT. It yields the protein CSAVSGSDPTDTQYF.

This clonotype was counted only a few times. This chain connects TRBV5-6 to TRBJ1-2, with D unclear. The V and J ends lost 0 bases and 6 bases respectively, with 15 bases between them. Germline CDR1 reads SGHDT; CDR2 reads YYEEEE. There are 15 residues in the CDR3. CDR3 region: CASSLVAGMSDGYTF. In DNA form, the CDR3 reads TGTGCCAGCAGCTTGGTGGCGGGGATGTCGGATGGCTACACCTTC.

This clonotype was observed many times. V and J are TRBV7-8 and TRBJ2-7; 8 bases agree with TRBD2. V shed 6 bases, J shed 3 bases, and the junction held 7 bases outside the gene matches. The CDR3 totals 14 residues. Germline CDR1 and CDR2: SGHVS and FQNEAQ. Here the CDR3 DNA reads TGTGCCAGCAGGGAGCGGGGGCCTTACTACGAGCAGTACTTC. Protein sequence: CASRERGPYYEQYF. Looking up the rest from reference TRBV7-8 and TRBJ2-7 gives the full variable domain: GAGVSQSPRYKVAKRGQDVALRCDPISGHVSLFWYQQALGQGPEFLTYFQNEAQLDKSGLPSDRFFAERPEGSVSTLKIQRTQQEDSAVYLCASRERGPYYEQYFGPGTRLTVT.

Many counts were recorded for this clonotype. The chain couples TRBV11-1 to TRBJ2-5, with TRBD1 identical over 8 bases. The V and J ends lost 6 bases and 2 bases, in that order; junction bases with no gene match: 8. Germline assignment: CDR1 SGHAT and CDR2 FQDESV (reference sequence). This CDR3 has 15 amino acids. The CDR3 is CASSRQGTVQETQYF. CDR3 coding DNA: TGTGCCAGCAGTAGACAGGGGACGGTGCAAGAGACCCAGTACTTC.

The table lists this clonotype with a few counts. The rearrangement joins TRBV5-1 to TRBJ1-4; 9 bases agree with TRBD1. The CDR3 is 14 amino acids. Germline lookup yields CDR1 SGHRS and CDR2 YFSETQ. Trimming removed 3 bases from V and 7 bases from J; junction bases left unmatched: 4. CDR3 DNA: TGCGCCAGCAGCTCGACAGGGGGTGCTGAAAAACTGTTTTTT. It codes for CASSSTGGAEKLFF.

The chain couples TRBV5-5 to TRBJ2-3, with D uncertain. Trimming stripped 1 base from V and 0 bases from J, with 9 bases between. This CDR3 is built from 15 residues. Germline values: CDR1 SGHKS, CDR2 YYEKEE (reference sequence). The CDR3, as DNA: TGTGCCAGCAGCTTGCCGGCAGCTAGCACAGATACGCAGTATTTT. Amino acids: CASSLPAASTDTQYF.

This clonotype occurred many times. The chain combines TRBV7-2 with TRBJ1-6; 10 bases fit TRBD1. This CDR3 has 16 amino acids. V lost 5 bases and J lost 10; bases outside the gene matches: 11. CDR1 SGHTA and CDR2 FQGNSA come from the germline V gene. CDR3: CASSTGSTGGQSPLHF. CDR3 nucleotide sequence: TGTGCCAGCAGCACGGGATCGACAGGGGGCCAGTCACCCCTCCACTTT.

This clonotype was seen ten or more times. This chain links TRBV13 with TRBJ2-7; 8 nucleotides match TRBD1. Germline CDR1 reads PRHDT; CDR2 reads FYEKMQ (reference sequence). The trim removed 5 bases at V and 2 bases at J, leaving 8 bases unmatched. The CDR3 length is 15 residues. The CDR3 protein is CASSLRDRSTYEQYF. DNA of the CDR3: TGTGCCAGCAGCCTCAGGGACAGGTCCACCTACGAGCAGTACTTC.